A selection of T cell receptor beta chains follows, all from one sample in a study of T cells after somatic rescue of genetic block. TCRdb's table, derived via immunoSEQ multiplex PCR, lists solely in-frame clones and lacks some. This repertoire shows tens of thousands of clones, about 90% found once; its top ten account for around 3%. The material sequenced was peripheral blood mononuclear cells (PBMCs). These receptors all stem from a man aged 35 to 55. Both conserved end residues are part of each CDR3. A D gene is named only where the DNA matches it firmly. A clone size is listed for some rows: how often the clone was seen (once, few, many), or a class if it is expanded.

clone_size	d_call	v_call	j_call	cdr3_nt	cdr3_aa
.	.	TRBV19	TRBJ2-2	TGTGCCAGTAGTATAGGGGTTAGGACCGGGGAGCTGTTTTTT	CASSIGVRTGELFF
.	TRBD1	TRBV28	TRBJ2-7	TGTGCCAGCAGTGGGCGTAGGGACAGGGGGCGCGAGCAGTACTTC	CASSGRRDRGREQYF
.	.	TRBV4-1	TRBJ1-4	TGCGCCAGCAGCCAAGCGGGCGCTATGAATAATGAAAAACTGTTTTTT	CASSQAGAMNNEKLFF
.	.	TRBV7-9	TRBJ2-2	TGTGCCAGCAGCCTACTAGGAGCCAACACCGGGGAGCTGTTTTTT	CASSLLGANTGELFF
.	TRBD2	TRBV19	TRBJ2-1	TGTGCCAGTAGTACCCCCGGGACTAGCGGGAGGAATGAGCAGTTCTTC	CASSTPGTSGRNEQFF
.	.	TRBV7-9	TRBJ2-3	TGTGCCAGCAGCCCGAATAGGTACACGGTAGCACAAAATACGCAGTATTTT	CASSPNRYTVAQNTQYF
.	.	TRBV7-9	TRBJ2-2	TGTGCCAGCCCTCAAATGACAGCTACTAACACCGGGGAGCTGTTTTTT	CASPQMTATNTGELFF
.	TRBD2	TRBV9	TRBJ2-5	TGTGCCAGCAGCGTGGGGCTAGCGGGGTCAAGGCAAGGGACCCAGTACTTC	CASSVGLAGSRQGTQYF
.	.	TRBV5-4	TRBJ2-1	TGTGCCAGCAGCGTGGTCAATGAGCAGTTCTTC	CASSVVNEQFF
once	.	TRBV5-1	TRBJ2-1	TGCGCCAGCAGCTTGGAGCAGCCACACAATGAGCAGTTCTTC	CASSLEQPHNEQFF
.	TRBD1	TRBV5-8	TRBJ1-1	TGTGCCAGCAGCACCCGACAGGGGATGAACACTGAAGCTTTCTTT	CASSTRQGMNTEAFF
once	TRBD1	TRBV11-3	TRBJ2-2	TGTGCCAGCAGCTTTAGTGCCCGGACAGGGAAAAACACCGGGGAGCTGTTTTTT	CASSFSARTGKNTGELFF
few	TRBD1	TRBV2	TRBJ1-6	TGTGCCGACGGGACAGGGCTAAGGTCACCCCTCCACTTT	CADGTGLRSPLHF
.	.	TRBV5-8	TRBJ1-4	TGTGCCAGCAGCGCCCTTACAGGGACTAATGAAAAACTGTTTTTT	CASSALTGTNEKLFF
.	TRBD1	TRBV18	TRBJ2-3	TGTGCCAGCTCATCCGCTAGGTACCAGGGGGCAGATACGCAGTATTTT	CASSSARYQGADTQYF
.	.	TRBV5-1	TRBJ1-1	TGCGCCAGCAGCTTGGCCCAAGGGGGAAACACTGAAGCTTTCTTT	CASSLAQGGNTEAFF